This is a list of T cell receptor beta chains from one sample in a study of blood T cell repertoires in COVID-19. Libraries were prepared by immunoSEQ multiplex PCR; TCRdb keeps only in-frame clonotypes and omits some of them. The profile covers around 140,000 clones, with 77% appearing a single time and roughly 9% taken by the ten largest. The source material was peripheral blood. Receptors originate from a woman aged 50 to 60 with active or convalescent COVID-19. Each CDR3 is given with its conserved first and last residue. The D gene is left open where the match is weak. Clone size is not always given. Where it is, it says once, few, many or a class for expanded clones.

abundance: few; j_gene: TRBJ1-3; v_gene: TRBV9; d_gene: -; CDR3aa: CASSVDASSGNTIYF; CDR3nt: TGTGCCAGCAGCGTAGATGCGTCCTCTGGAAACACCATATATTTT
abundance: -; j_gene: TRBJ2-3; v_gene: TRBV9; d_gene: -; CDR3aa: CASSALTGEGRDTQYF; CDR3nt: TGTGCCAGCAGCGCCCTGACAGGGGAGGGACGAGATACGCAGTATTTT
abundance: -; j_gene: TRBJ1-2; v_gene: TRBV5-6; d_gene: TRBD1; CDR3aa: CASSPELRDRGEVYTF; CDR3nt: TGTGCCAGCAGCCCAGAACTAAGGGACAGGGGTGAGGTCTACACCTTC
abundance: -; j_gene: TRBJ1-2; v_gene: TRBV5-1; d_gene: TRBD1; CDR3aa: CASSLTGTGSSGYTF; CDR3nt: TGCGCCAGCAGCCTAACCGGGACAGGGTCTAGCGGCTACACCTTC
abundance: -; j_gene: TRBJ1-1; v_gene: TRBV7-2; d_gene: -; CDR3aa: CASSLDGVNTEAFF; CDR3nt: TGTGCCAGCAGCTTAGACGGGGTGAACACTGAAGCTTTCTTT
abundance: -; j_gene: TRBJ2-7; v_gene: TRBV6-6; d_gene: -; CDR3aa: CASSYRQGPYEQYF; CDR3nt: TGTGCCAGCAGTTACAGGCAGGGCCCCTACGAGCAGTACTTC
abundance: -; j_gene: TRBJ1-2; v_gene: TRBV6-2/TRBV6-3; d_gene: -; CDR3aa: CASSQDRYYGYTF; CDR3nt: TGTGCCAGCAGCCAGGACAGATACTATGGCTACACCTTC
abundance: medium-sized; j_gene: TRBJ2-7; v_gene: TRBV11-2; d_gene: -; CDR3aa: CASLRTGYEQYF; CDR3nt: TGTGCCAGCTTACGGACGGGGTACGAGCAGTACTTC
abundance: once; j_gene: TRBJ2-5; v_gene: TRBV6-2/TRBV6-3; d_gene: TRBD2; CDR3aa: CASSPGGVQETQYF; CDR3nt: TGTGCCAGCAGTCCCGGGGGGGTACAAGAGACCCAGTACTTC
abundance: -; j_gene: TRBJ2-5; v_gene: TRBV3-1/TRBV3-2; d_gene: TRBD2; CDR3aa: CASSPPGAGGPFQETQYF; CDR3nt: TGTGCCAGCAGCCCCCCGGGGGCGGGGGGGCCGTTTCAAGAGACCCAGTACTTC
abundance: -; j_gene: TRBJ2-3; v_gene: TRBV18; d_gene: TRBD2; CDR3aa: CASSLTSGSSTDTQYF; CDR3nt: TGTGCCAGCTCACTCACTAGCGGGAGCAGCACAGATACGCAGTATTTT
abundance: -; j_gene: TRBJ1-5; v_gene: TRBV7-6; d_gene: -; CDR3aa: CASSVGRGQPQHF; CDR3nt: TGTGCCAGCAGCGTAGGAAGGGGGCAGCCCCAGCATTTT
abundance: -; j_gene: TRBJ2-1; v_gene: TRBV2; d_gene: TRBD1; CDR3aa: CASTTRGTGAPLNEQFF; CDR3nt: TGTGCCAGCACCACCAGGGGGACAGGGGCTCCTCTCAATGAGCAGTTCTTC
abundance: -; j_gene: TRBJ1-5; v_gene: TRBV2; d_gene: -; CDR3aa: CASNSQGTRNQPQHF; CDR3nt: TGTGCCAGCAACTCACAGGGTACACGCAATCAGCCCCAGCATTTT
abundance: -; j_gene: TRBJ2-3; v_gene: TRBV4-3; d_gene: TRBD2; CDR3aa: CASSLSRGGPRTDTQYF; CDR3nt: TGCGCCAGCAGCCTCAGCCGCGGGGGGCCACGCACAGATACGCAGTATTTT
abundance: -; j_gene: TRBJ1-2; v_gene: TRBV19; d_gene: -; CDR3aa: CASARTDESYGYTF; CDR3nt: TGTGCCAGTGCTCGGACAGACGAGAGCTATGGCTACACCTTC
abundance: -; j_gene: TRBJ1-5; v_gene: TRBV12-5; d_gene: TRBD1; CDR3aa: CASGSGQGSNQPQHF; CDR3nt: TGTGCTAGTGGTTCGGGACAGGGTAGCAATCAGCCCCAGCATTTT
abundance: -; j_gene: TRBJ1-4; v_gene: TRBV30; d_gene: TRBD1; CDR3aa: CALTRTGTNEKLFF; CDR3nt: TGTGCCTTAACGCGGACAGGGACTAATGAAAAACTGTTTTTT
abundance: -; j_gene: TRBJ2-1; v_gene: TRBV2; d_gene: TRBD2; CDR3aa: CASSLTSGHSYNEQFF; CDR3nt: TGTGCCAGCAGCCTGACTAGCGGCCACTCCTACAATGAGCAGTTCTTC
abundance: -; j_gene: TRBJ1-1; v_gene: TRBV5-8; d_gene: TRBD1; CDR3aa: CASRDTTGTFVIFF; CDR3nt: TGTGCCAGCAGGGATACGACAGGGACGTTCGTGATCTTCTTT
abundance: few; j_gene: TRBJ1-2; v_gene: TRBV5-1; d_gene: TRBD1; CDR3aa: CASSLASAGTGYRANYGYTF; CDR3nt: TGCGCCAGCAGCTTAGCGTCCGCCGGGACAGGGTATAGAGCTAACTATGGCTACACCTTC
abundance: -; j_gene: TRBJ1-6; v_gene: TRBV7-2; d_gene: -; CDR3aa: CASTTNQDSPLHF; CDR3nt: TGTGCCAGCACCACAAATCAGGATTCACCCCTCCACTTT
abundance: -; j_gene: TRBJ2-7; v_gene: TRBV6-6; d_gene: TRBD1; CDR3aa: CASSYSKQGAHEQYF; CDR3nt: TGTGCCAGCAGTTACTCGAAACAGGGGGCTCACGAGCAGTACTTC
abundance: -; j_gene: TRBJ2-2; v_gene: TRBV5-4; d_gene: -; CDR3aa: CASSLGQTGELFF; CDR3nt: TGTGCCAGCAGCTTGGGGCAGACCGGGGAGCTGTTTTTT
abundance: -; j_gene: TRBJ2-3; v_gene: TRBV9; d_gene: -; CDR3aa: CASSPQTTDTQYF; CDR3nt: TGTGCCAGCAGCCCTCAGACTACAGATACGCAGTATTTT
abundance: -; j_gene: TRBJ2-5; v_gene: TRBV7-3; d_gene: -; CDR3aa: CASSRGREETQYF; CDR3nt: TGTGCCAGCAGCCGCGGTCGGGAGGAGACCCAGTACTTC
abundance: -; j_gene: TRBJ2-3; v_gene: TRBV6-5; d_gene: TRBD2; CDR3aa: CASSYEAGGTDTQYF; CDR3nt: TGTGCCAGCAGTTACGAAGCGGGGGGCACAGATACGCAGTATTTT